This T cell receptor beta chain was observed in a study of siplizumab effects on memory and regulatory T cells. Findings of the study overall: The alloresponse seemed to draw substantially on naive T cells, which appeared more diverse than memory cells. Controls showed an average of around 28% Treg-derived mappable alloreactive CD4+ clones, while siplizumab showed about 71%.

Assays covered 100,000 or so TCR templates per sample. Clones were read by immunoSEQ multiplex PCR, and TCRdb kept only the in-frame ones, dropping some. There are roughly 100,000 clones in the sample; about 94% occur only once, and about 0.62% lies in the top ten. This clone was found once. No antigen is known for it. Germline CDR1 is SGHTA and CDR2 is FQGNSA. V was trimmed by 1 base and J by 7 bases, leaving 5 bases between them. The CDR3 runs 12 residues. The J gene is TRBJ1-3, the V gene TRBV7-2; D gene uncertain. Sequencing used Tregs sorted from blood. This receptor was identified in a human donor in good health. CDR3 in DNA: TGTGCCAGCAGCTTAGTAGGGAACACCATATATTTT. Protein sequence: CASSLVGNTIYF.